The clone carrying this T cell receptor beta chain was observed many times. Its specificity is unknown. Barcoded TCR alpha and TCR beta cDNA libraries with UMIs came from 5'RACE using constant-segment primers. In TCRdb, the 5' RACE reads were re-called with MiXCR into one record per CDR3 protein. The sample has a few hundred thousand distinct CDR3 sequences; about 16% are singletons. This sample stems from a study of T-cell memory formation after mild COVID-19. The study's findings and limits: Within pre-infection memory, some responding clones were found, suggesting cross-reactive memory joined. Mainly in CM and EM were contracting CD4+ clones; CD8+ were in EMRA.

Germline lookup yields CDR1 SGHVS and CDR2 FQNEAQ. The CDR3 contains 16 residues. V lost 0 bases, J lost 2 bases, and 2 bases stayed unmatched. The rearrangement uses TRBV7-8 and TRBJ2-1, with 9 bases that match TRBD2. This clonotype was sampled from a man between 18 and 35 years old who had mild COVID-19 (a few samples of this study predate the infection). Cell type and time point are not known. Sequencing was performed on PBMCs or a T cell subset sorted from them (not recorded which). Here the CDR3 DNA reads TGTGCCAGCAGCTTAGCGAGCGGGGGGCCCTACAATGAGCAGTTCTTC. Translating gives CASSLASGGPYNEQFF.